These 8 T cell receptor beta chains were sequenced from one sample in a study of blood T cell repertoires in COVID-19. Here immunoSEQ multiplex PCR was the method, and the copy in TCRdb shows in-frame clones only, minus some. The sample records approximately 96,000 clones, 85% to 95% being singletons. Sequences were obtained from peripheral blood. These receptors were obtained from a man aged 55 to 70 with acute or convalescent COVID-19.

The chain has TRBV19 and TRBJ1-5; D is possibly TRBD1 (6 bases). Germline V gives CDR1 LNHDA, CDR2 SQIVND (reference sequence). V lost 1 base, J lost 9 bases, and 16 bases lay in between. The CDR3 runs 15 residues. CDR3 sequence reads: CASSIGARGHGPQHF. CDR3 coding DNA: TGTGCCAGTAGTATAGGGGCCAGGGGCCATGGGCCCCAGCATTTT. Based on the CDR3 plus reference TRBV19 and TRBJ1-5, the full variable domain is DGGITQSPKYLFRKEGQNVTLSCEQNLNHDAMYWYRQDPGQGLRLIYYSQIVNDFQKGDIAEGYSVSREKKESFPLTVTSAQKNPTAFYLCASSIGARGHGPQHFGDGTRLSIL.

The gene calls are TRBV4-2 and TRBJ2-7, with a possible D match to TRBD2 (6 bases). V dropped 2 bases and J dropped 5 bases, with 13 bases sitting between them. In germline, CDR1 is LGHNA, CDR2 YNFKEQ. The CDR3 contains 14 residues. The CDR3 coding sequence is TGTGCCAGCAGCCAAAGTAGCCTAGCGAACGAGCAGTACTTC. This encodes CASSQSSLANEQYF.

V gene TRBV9 combines with J gene TRBJ2-5; 10 bases match TRBD2. Germline loops: CDR1 SGDLS, CDR2 YYNGEE. V was clipped by 0 bases and J by 4 bases; unmatched bases: 3. The length of the CDR3 is 15 residues. The CDR3 coding sequence is TGTGCCAGCAGCGTAGGGGTAGCGGGAGGAGAGACCCAGTACTTC. This sequence encodes CASSVGVAGGETQYF. Full variable domain (rest looked up from reference TRBV9 and TRBJ2-5): DSGVTQTPKHLITATGQRVTLRCSPRSGDLSVYWYQQSLDQGLQFLIQYYNGEERAKGNILERFSAQQFPDLHSELNLSSLELGDSALYFCASSVGVAGGETQYFGPGTRLLVL.

The chain has TRBV11-1 and TRBJ1-1; the match to TRBD1 covers 11 bases. V shed 4 bases and J 6 bases; nucleotides not matched to a gene: 7. Germline V lookup: CDR1 SGHAT, CDR2 FQDESV (reference sequence). CDR3 length: 15 amino acids. The CDR3 DNA reads TGTGCCAGCAGCTCGGGACAGGGGGGTTTCTCTGAAGCTTTCTTT. This translates into CASSSGQGGFSEAFF. The full variable domain, rest sourced from reference TRBV11-1 and TRBJ1-1, is EAEVAQSPRYKITEKSQAVAFWCDPISGHATLYWYRQILGQGPELLVQFQDESVVDDSQLPKDRFSAERLKGVDSTLKIQPAELGDSAMYLCASSSGQGGFSEAFFGQGTRLTVV.

This clone appeared a single time. CDR3 amino acids: CASSSPGQMGEKLFF. CDR3 DNA: TGTGCCAGCAGTTCTCCGGGACAGATGGGGGAAAAACTGTTTTTT. The chain is built from TRBV28 and TRBJ1-4, with TRBD1 identical over 7 bases. From germline, CDR1 is MDHEN and CDR2 SYDVKM. CDR3 size: 15 residues. The V and J ends lost 4 bases and 8 bases, in that order; junction bases with no gene match: 10.

The rearrangement joins TRBV5-1 to TRBJ2-3, with 7 positions matching TRBD1. Germline V lookup: CDR1 SGHRS, CDR2 YFSETQ. The CDR3 loop spans 18 amino acids. Germline trimming cut 6 bases from V and 0 bases from J; bases unmatched to any gene: 16. CDR3 region: CASTPGQDYDTSTDTQYF. CDR3 DNA sequence: TGCGCCAGCACCCCAGGACAGGATTATGACACTAGCACAGATACGCAGTATTTT.

The chain combines TRBV28 with TRBJ2-3, with D possibly matching TRBD1 (5 bases). The germline V and J ends were trimmed by 4 bases and 3 bases, with 14 bases remaining between them. Germline CDR1 is MDHEN and CDR2 is SYDVKM. This CDR3 is built from 15 residues. CDR3 sequence reads: CASSSVQGRTDTQYF. Here the CDR3 DNA reads TGTGCCAGCAGTTCGGTGCAGGGTAGGACAGATACGCAGTATTTT.

This chain connects TRBV28 to TRBJ1-2, with 7 nucleotides matching TRBD1. V was pared by 7 bases and J by 3 bases, with 5 bases of the junction left unmatched. The CDR3 spans 13 residues. CDR1 and CDR2 from the germline V gene are MDHEN and SYDVKM. The DNA of the CDR3 is TGTGCCAGCACCGTCGGGACAGACTATGGCTACACCTTC. Translating gives CASTVGTDYGYTF.